This T cell receptor (beta chain) was recorded in a study of OX40 agonist ivuxolimab in advanced cancers. Only in-frame clones appear in the TCRdb table, and some are missing; sequencing was by immunoSEQ multiplex PCR. The top ten hold around 0.4% of the sample, which has 70,000 to 80,000 clones, around nine tenths seen once. The starting material was CD4+ or CD8+ T cells sorted from blood, obtained in a trial of the OX40 agonist ivuxolimab. The source is an adult with an advanced solid tumor such as melanoma, head and neck, liver or kidney cancer.

The CDR3 DNA is TGTGCCAGCAGCCTGGGACAGATGGAAAACACCATATATTTT. Its translation is CASSLGQMENTIYF. The chain links TRBV5-4 to TRBJ1-3, with 7 bases aligning to TRBD1. This CDR3 comprises 14 residues. Looked up from germline, CDR1 is SGHNT and CDR2 is YYREEE (reference sequence). J was trimmed by 6 bases and V by 4 bases; bases with no gene match: 7.